Shown below are 23 T cell receptor beta chains from a single sample sequenced in a study of T-cell memory formation after mild COVID-19 (dated by TCRdb to the early 2020s). The library relied on 5' RACE. The sequencing machine was an Illumina NovaSeq 6000. Using fastp at Q25 and MiXCR, TCRdb reprocessed the public reads and kept productive beta chains. CDR3 protein sequences are deduplicated, and each keeps its most common genes and DNA. In all, the sample holds about 340,000 distinct CDR3 sequences, and 13% of those were seen once. The top ten clonotypes cover over 20% of the sample. Source material: PBMCs or a T cell subset sorted from them (not recorded which). Every receptor here comes from a man between 18 and 29 years old who had mild COVID-19 (a few samples of this study predate the infection). The sample titles of this study are shuffled in the database, so cell type and time point are left out; the donor was told from shared clones.

The chain employs TRBV29-1 and TRBJ2-5; D is unclear. CDR1 SQVTM and CDR2 ANQGSEA come from the germline V gene. Trimming shortened V by 0 bases and J by 2 bases, and 22 bases separated the two germline ends. This CDR3 has 18 residues. This chain's CDR3 is CSVEDWRLREVGQETQYF. In DNA form, the CDR3 reads TGCAGCGTTGAAGATTGGCGGCTTCGAGAGGTTGGACAAGAGACCCAGTACTTC.

The CDR3 DNA reads as TGCGCCAGCAGCGTACTAGCGGGCACAGATACGCAGTATTTT. Amino acids: CASSVLAGTDTQYF. The rearrangement joins TRBV5-1 to TRBJ2-3, with 8 bases that match TRBD2. The CDR3 loop spans 14 amino acids. The germline V gene has CDR1 SGHRS and CDR2 YFSETQ. V lost 4 bases and J lost 1; bases outside the gene matches: 2. The whole variable domain, filled in from reference TRBV5-1 and TRBJ2-3, reads KAGVTQTPRYLIKTRGQQVTLSCSPISGHRSVSWYQQTPGQGLQFLFEYFSETQRNKGNFPGRFSGRQFSNSRSEMNVSTLELGDSALYLCASSVLAGTDTQYFGPGTRLTVL.

The chain has TRBV7-9 and TRBJ2-1; D ambiguous. Germline V gene lookup returns CDR1 SEHNR and CDR2 FQNEAQ (reference sequence). CDR3 size: 14 residues. Trimming removed 8 bases from V and 9 bases from J, with 20 bases in between. CDR3 coding DNA: TGTGCCAGCCGAGATCCCATATCCCAGAGTGAGCAGTTCTTC. Encoded protein: CASRDPISQSEQFF.

The table lists this clonotype with a few counts. The V gene is TRBV12-3 or TRBV12-4, the J gene TRBJ1-1; 11 bases are a match to TRBD1. The CDR3 covers 14 residues. With V trimmed by 3 bases and J by 5 bases, 2 bases remained unmatched. The CDR3 sequence: CASSFGQGATEAFF. CDR3 nucleotides: TGTGCCAGCAGTTTTGGACAGGGGGCGACTGAAGCTTTCTTT.

V gene TRBV9 combines with J gene TRBJ2-3, with D maybe TRBD1 (5 bases). The CDR3 extends over 11 amino acids. V lost 10 bases, J lost 8 bases, and 14 bases lay in between. CDR1 is SGDLS and CDR2 is YYNGEE in the germline V gene. This chain's CDR3 is CASGLGSTQYF. In DNA, the CDR3 is TGTGCCTCAGGGTTGGGGTCTACGCAGTATTTT.

This chain links TRBV4-1 with TRBJ1-6, with D tentatively TRBD1 (5 bases). Deletions cut 5 bases from V and 9 bases from J, with 17 bases between. Germline V CDR1 and CDR2: MGHRA, YSYEKL. CDR3 length equals 15 residues. The CDR3 loop is CASSFRAGVGSPLHF. In nucleotides, the CDR3 is TGCGCCAGCAGCTTCCGAGCGGGGGTGGGTTCACCCCTCCACTTT.

The sample holds a few counts of this clonotype. V is TRBV20-1 and J is TRBJ2-5, with a tentative D call TRBD2 (5 bases). Germline CDR1 DFQATT, CDR2 SNEGSKA (reference sequence). This CDR3 has 14 amino acids. With 3 bases removed from V and 0 bases from J, the gap between germline ends came to 11 bases. The CDR3 DNA follows: TGCAGTGCTAGGGGTGTGGAGGACCAAGAGACCCAGTACTTC. Its protein is CSARGVEDQETQYF.

The CDR3 DNA is TGTGCCAGCAGCCCCTCAGGGGATGATGAAGCTTTCTTT. Protein product: CASSPSGDDEAFF. The J gene is TRBJ1-1, the V gene TRBV7-9; D is perhaps TRBD1 (6 bases). V was clipped by 5 bases and J by 7 bases, with 14 bases between them. This CDR3 is built from 13 residues. Germline assignment: CDR1 SEHNR and CDR2 FQNEAQ (reference sequence).

This chain uses TRBV6-1 with TRBJ2-7; D not resolved. V lost 2 bases and J 0 bases, leaving 5 bases between the germline ends. The CDR3 is made up of 13 amino acids. CDR1 MNHNS and CDR2 SASEGT come from the germline V gene. CDR3 residues: CASSETVSYEQYF. The CDR3, as DNA: TGTGCCAGCAGTGAAACGGTCTCCTACGAGCAGTACTTC.

This clonotype showed up just a few times. The rearrangement joins TRBV7-3 to TRBJ2-3, with D maybe TRBD2 (6 bases). The CDR3 loop spans 14 amino acids. Trimming removed 4 bases from V and 4 bases from J, with 12 bases in between. Germline lookup yields CDR1 SGHTA and CDR2 FQGTGA. This CDR3 is CASSSMGGADTQYF. The CDR3 DNA reads TGTGCCAGCAGCTCGATGGGAGGTGCAGATACGCAGTATTTT.

This clonotype was seen a single time. This chain connects TRBV18 to TRBJ2-2; no definite D call. The V end was cut by 5 bases, the J end by 3 bases, with 10 bases between. The V gene's germline CDR1 is KGHSH and CDR2 LQKENI. This CDR3 region has 14 residues. The CDR3 sequence is CASSSTRDTGELFF. CDR3 coding DNA: TGTGCCAGCTCATCTACTCGGGACACCGGGGAGCTGTTTTTT.

V is TRBV6-5 and J is TRBJ2-7; 10 nucleotides agree with TRBD1. J gave up 7 bases and V 5 bases, and 11 bases lay outside the gene matches. CDR3 length equals 15 residues. Germline CDR1 and CDR2: MNHEY and SVGAGI. For the CDR3, the DNA is TGTGCCAGCAGTGTCCGGGACAGGGGTTCTCGGGAGCAGTACTTC. Translated: CASSVRDRGSREQYF.

The chain recombines TRBV7-3 with TRBJ2-3; TRBD2 is a possible D gene (7 bases). V dropped 4 bases and J dropped 0 bases, with 17 bases sitting between them. Germline V gene data show CDR1 as SGHTA and CDR2 as FQGTGA. The CDR3 length is 17 residues. The CDR3 spells CASSSTHGGPSTDTQYF. The CDR3 nucleotides read TGTGCCAGCAGCTCCACCCACGGGGGGCCGAGCACAGATACGCAGTATTTT.

V usage is TRBV7-2 and J usage is TRBJ1-2; 9 nucleotides line up with TRBD1. The CDR3 spans 15 residues. Germline CDR1 is SGHTA and CDR2 is FQGNSA. The V segment lost 5 bases and the J segment 4 bases; nucleotides outside the gene matches: 8. Here the CDR3 reads CASSRGTGKGYGYTF. The CDR3 nucleotides read TGTGCCAGCAGCCGCGGGACAGGGAAGGGCTATGGCTACACCTTC.

In its sample, this clonotype was seen a few times. The chain combines TRBV5-1 with TRBJ2-3; tentative D call: TRBD1 (6 bases). V lost 0 bases and J 5 bases, leaving 16 bases between the germline ends. The V gene's germline CDR1 is SGHRS and CDR2 YFSETQ. The CDR3 runs to 16 residues. CDR3 protein: CASSLASTKGGDTQYF. CDR3 nucleotides: TGCGCCAGCAGCTTGGCCTCTACCAAAGGGGGAGATACGCAGTATTTT.

This clonotype was found a few times. The genes are TRBV19 and TRBJ1-3, with 7 nucleotides matching TRBD1. Germline V CDR1 and CDR2: LNHDA, SQIVND (reference sequence). J was trimmed by 4 bases and V by 3 bases; bases with no gene match: 3. The CDR3 loop spans 14 amino acids. The CDR3 region has the DNA TGTGCCAGTAGTATCCAGGGGGACGGAAACACCATATATTTT. Translated, it gives CASSIQGDGNTIYF.

The V and J genes are TRBV21-1 and TRBJ1-3; the D call in the table, TRBD1, was not verified against the DNA. TRBV21-1 is marked as a pseudogene. The CDR3 length is 16 residues. CDR3 nucleotide sequence: TGTGCCAGCAGCCGAATCGACAGGGGCGGAGGAAACACCATATATTTT. It translates to CASSRIDRGGGNTIYF.

There are many counts of this clonotype. The chain employs TRBV20-1 and TRBJ2-1; 8 bases match TRBD2. The V gene's germline CDR1 is DFQATT and CDR2 SNEGSKA (reference sequence). V gave up 3 bases and J gave up 9 bases; unmatched junction bases: 10. This CDR3 is built from 14 residues. The CDR3 DNA follows: TGCAGTGCTAGGGGACTAGGTGTTAGCTTTGAGCAGTTCTTC. This translates into CSARGLGVSFEQFF.

In nucleotides, the CDR3 is TGTGCCAGCAGTTTATTAGCAGGGCGCACAGATACGCAGTATTTT. Protein sequence: CASSLLAGRTDTQYF. This chain links TRBV12-3 or TRBV12-4 with TRBJ2-3; D perhaps matches TRBD1 (5 bases). The CDR3 is 15 amino acids. The V gene lost 2 bases and the J gene lost 1 base, with 10 bases spanning the gap.

The chain links TRBV3-2 to TRBJ1-2. TRBV3-2 is termed a pseudogene. The length of the CDR3 is 10 residues. Written as DNA, the CDR3 is TGTGCCAGCAGCCACGGAGGCTACACCTTC. Its translation: CASSHGGYTF.

This clonotype has more than one count but fewer than ten. J is TRBJ2-5 and V is TRBV6-2 or TRBV6-3; D not certain. V was trimmed by 6 bases and J by 5 bases, leaving 10 bases between them. Looked up from germline, CDR1 is MNHEY and CDR2 is SVGEGT. The CDR3 runs 12 residues. The CDR3 bases are TGTGCCAGCAGCCTCATGGATGAGACCCAGTACTTC. This encodes CASSLMDETQYF.

This clonotype appeared a few times. The chain carries TRBV2 and TRBJ2-7; D is perhaps TRBD1 (5 bases). Per the germline V gene, CDR1 is SNHLY and CDR2 is FYNNEI. V lost 5 bases and J lost 6, with 11 bases in between. The CDR3 runs 12 residues. The CDR3 DNA reads as TGTGCCAGCAGTTCCAGCGACAGCGAGCAGTACGTC. It codes for CASSSSDSEQYV.

A few counts support this clonotype. A read error may explain this, as a much larger clone is one base away. The chain recombines TRBV6-5 with TRBJ2-2; the D gene is possibly TRBD2 (6 bases). CDR3 size: 17 residues. Looked up from germline, CDR1 is MNHEY and CDR2 is SVGAGI. In DNA form, the CDR3 reads TGTGCCAGCAGTCCTGGGTCCGGGAGACGGAACACCTGGGAGCTGTTTTTT. Residues: CASSPGSGRRNTWELFF.